The present entry profiles one T cell receptor (beta chain) with its context. The antigen remains unidentified. The library targeted TCRbeta and was prepared with unique molecular identifiers. TCRdb used MiXCR to reprocess the PCR reads, holding one entry per CDR3 protein. The sample contains approximately 500,000 distinct CDR3 sequences, 10% to 13% of which appear only once. The record originates from a study of T-cell reconstitution after alpha-beta-depleted transplantation in children. Study observations and caveats: Most T-cell counts and diversity one year after the transplant came from T cells that were newly produced. Several hundred graft clones that had expanded were reportedly the source of alpha-beta T cells about two months after transplant. Surviving recipient cells, namely T cells and thymic progenitors, were the source of high day-60 TCRbeta diversity in some patients.

Trimming removed 4 bases from V and 0 bases from J, with 14 bases in between. The V gene's germline CDR1 is SGDLS and CDR2 YYNGEE. The CDR3 runs 16 residues. This material consisted of PBMCs, taken before TCRalphabeta/CD19-depleted stem cell transplant. The TCR originated in a child aged 2-9 years with inherited bone marrow failure, due to receive a stem cell transplant. This chain joins TRBV9 and TRBJ2-1; D is possibly TRBD2 (5 bases). CDR3 in DNA: TGTGCCAGCAGCCTGACGGACTTCCCCTCCTACAATGAGCAGTTCTTC. Amino acids: CASSLTDFPSYNEQFF.